This is a list of T cell receptor beta chains from one sample in a study of identical twins. One entry per CDR3 protein, called by TCRdb with MiXCR from the 5' RACE reads. The sample has roughly 290,000 distinct CDR3 sequences; less than 9.5% are singletons. These same records also appear under a second study, on yellow fever vaccine responses in identical twins.

Sequenced material: CD8+ T cells sorted from blood. Source of these receptors: a young woman in good health. Both conserved end residues are part of each CDR3. D genes are given only for firm matches. Size is omitted from some rows. Given values are once, few, many or a class for expanded clones.

CDR3 length	clone size	D gene	V gene	J gene	CDR3 protein	CDR3 DNA
16	many	TRBD1	TRBV5-1	TRBJ2-1	CASSLPQDRGGNEQFF	TGCGCCAGCAGCTTGCCCCAGGACAGGGGGGGCAATGAGCAGTTCTTC
19	few	TRBD2	TRBV11-2	TRBJ2-7	CASSSFGLAGGPHPYEQYF	TGTGCCAGCAGCTCCTTCGGACTAGCGGGAGGGCCTCACCCCTACGAGCAGTACTTC
14	few	TRBD1	TRBV10-3	TRBJ2-7	CAITSGTGPYEQYF	TGTGCCATCACCTCCGGGACAGGCCCCTACGAGCAGTACTTC
11	.	.	TRBV20-1	TRBJ2-3	CSASYGDTQYF	TGCAGTGCTAGTTATGGAGATACGCAGTATTTT
13	.	.	TRBV9	TRBJ2-3	CASSVSGADTQYF	TGTGCCAGCAGCGTTTCGGGTGCAGATACGCAGTATTTT
14	many	.	TRBV4-2	TRBJ2-2	CASSQRIGAGELFF	TGTGCCAGCAGCCAAAGGATAGGGGCCGGGGAGCTGTTTTTT
16	.	TRBD2	TRBV19	TRBJ2-1	CASRRTSGSSYNEQFF	TGTGCCAGTAGACGGACTAGCGGTAGCTCCTACAATGAGCAGTTCTTC
13	.	TRBD1	TRBV10-1	TRBJ2-7	CASNKGQTYEQYF	TGCGCCAGCAATAAGGGACAGACCTACGAGCAGTACTTC
16	.	TRBD2	TRBV20-1	TRBJ2-3	CSARLGLAEVTDTQYF	TGCAGTGCTAGATTAGGACTAGCGGAGGTCACAGATACGCAGTATTTT
15	.	TRBD1	TRBV7-6	TRBJ2-7	CASSLDRGPPYEQYF	TGTGCCAGCAGCTTAGACAGGGGGCCCCCCTACGAGCAGTACTTC
16	many	.	TRBV5-1	TRBJ2-5	CASSSSGASKQETQYF	TGCGCCAGCAGTAGTTCTGGGGCCTCAAAACAAGAGACCCAGTACTTC
13	many	.	TRBV2	TRBJ2-7	CASSGQDTYEQYF	TGTGCCAGCAGTGGACAGGATACCTACGAGCAGTACTTC
14	.	TRBD2	TRBV19	TRBJ2-5	CASSIMGGQETQYF	TGTGCCAGTAGTATAATGGGGGGGCAAGAGACCCAGTACTTC
14	.	.	TRBV7-9	TRBJ2-7	CASSPRDHFYEQYF	TGTGCCAGCAGCCCCCGGGACCACTTCTACGAGCAGTACTTC
18	many	TRBD1	TRBV20-1	TRBJ1-1	CSARGGRGLLVEYTEAFF	TGCAGTGCTAGGGGGGGCAGGGGGCTGTTGGTGGAGTACACTGAAGCTTTCTTT
14	few	.	TRBV27	TRBJ2-7	CASGLVMGAGEQYF	TGTGCCAGCGGTCTCGTCATGGGGGCGGGCGAGCAGTACTTC
17	.	TRBD2	TRBV4-3	TRBJ2-1	CASSQRSTPGLDNEQFF	TGCGCCAGCAGCCAACGATCGACCCCGGGACTAGACAATGAGCAGTTCTTC
15	many	.	TRBV10-3	TRBJ2-2	CAISEGGGDTGELFF	TGTGCCATCAGTGAGGGGGGGGGCGACACCGGGGAGCTGTTTTTT
15	many	.	TRBV20-1	TRBJ2-1	CSARGVGLNYNEQFF	TGCAGTGCTAGAGGGGTCGGACTGAACTACAATGAGCAGTTCTTC
16	.	TRBD2	TRBV20-1	TRBJ2-7	CSARTGLAGPTGEQYF	TGCAGTGCGAGGACGGGACTAGCGGGGCCAACAGGGGAGCAGTACTTC
13	many	.	TRBV4-2	TRBJ2-2	CASSQRYTGELFF	TGTGCCAGCAGCCAACGCTACACCGGGGAGCTGTTTTTT
11	many	.	TRBV29-1	TRBJ2-7	CSVDGGYEQYF	TGCAGCGTCGATGGGGGGTACGAGCAGTACTTC
18	.	TRBD2	TRBV4-1	TRBJ2-7	CASSPLPGLAGMPYEQYF	TGCGCCAGCAGCCCACTACCGGGACTAGCGGGAATGCCCTACGAGCAGTACTTC
15	.	TRBD1	TRBV27	TRBJ2-5	CASSSPGTGGETQYF	TGTGCCAGCAGTTCCCCCGGGACAGGGGGAGAGACCCAGTACTTC
15	few	.	TRBV2	TRBJ2-7	CASSDIAVPAYEQYF	TGTGCCAGCAGTGATATAGCGGTGCCGGCCTACGAGCAGTACTTC
14	many	.	TRBV7-2	TRBJ2-7	CASSFWTQNYEQYF	TGTGCCAGCAGCTTTTGGACCCAGAACTACGAGCAGTACTTC
13	.	TRBD1	TRBV30	TRBJ1-1	CAWGQGPNTEAFF	TGTGCCTGGGGACAGGGACCTAATACTGAAGCTTTCTTT
15	.	.	TRBV7-9	TRBJ1-4	CASSSTSRGNEKLFF	TGTGCCAGCAGCTCCACGAGCAGGGGAAATGAAAAACTGTTTTTT
15	many	.	TRBV29-1	TRBJ2-1	CSVEDRRQLNNEQFF	TGCAGCGTTGAAGATCGGAGACAGCTTAACAATGAGCAGTTCTTC
15	few	.	TRBV19	TRBJ1-1	CASSTQGNLNTEAFF	TGTGCCAGTAGTACACAGGGAAACCTGAACACTGAAGCTTTCTTT
15	many	.	TRBV7-9	TRBJ2-2	CASSPRGGDTGELFF	TGTGCCAGCAGCCCCCGTGGTGGGGACACCGGGGAGCTGTTTTTT
15	.	TRBD2	TRBV19	TRBJ2-1	CASSIPGLAIDEQFF	TGTGCCAGTAGTATACCCGGACTAGCAATCGATGAGCAGTTCTTC
15	few	.	TRBV20-1	TRBJ2-5	CSARDREGGAETQYF	TGCAGTGCTAGAGATCGAGAGGGGGGGGCGGAGACCCAGTACTTC
11	few	.	TRBV28	TRBJ2-3	CASVWGDTQYF	TGTGCCAGCGTCTGGGGAGATACGCAGTATTTT
18	.	TRBD2	TRBV10-1	TRBJ2-3	CASSESSAGAGDKDTQYF	TGCGCCAGCAGTGAGTCGAGCGCGGGTGCGGGAGATAAGGATACGCAGTATTTT
11	many	.	TRBV20-1	TRBJ1-2	CSARGDHGYTF	TGCAGTGCTAGAGGAGACCATGGCTACACCTTC
18	.	TRBD2	TRBV9	TRBJ2-1	CASSANRQREGPYNEQFF	TGTGCCAGCAGCGCCAACCGTCAGCGGGAGGGACCTTACAATGAGCAGTTCTTC
14	.	TRBD2	TRBV20-1	TRBJ2-5	CSARLAGGFETQYF	TGCAGTGCTAGACTAGCGGGGGGGTTTGAGACCCAGTACTTC
15	few	.	TRBV2	TRBJ2-3	CASSEVGSPTDTQYF	TGTGCCAGCAGTGAAGTGGGGTCCCCCACAGATACGCAGTATTTT
15	few	.	TRBV7-9	TRBJ2-5	CASSILAEGGETQYF	TGTGCCAGCTCCATTCTAGCGGAGGGGGGAGAGACCCAGTACTTC
15	.	.	TRBV18	TRBJ1-1	CASSPAIVDNLEAFF	TGTGCCAGCTCACCAGCAATAGTGGACAACCTCGAAGCTTTCTTT
15	few	TRBD2	TRBV20-1	TRBJ2-3	CSASWSGSSADTQYF	TGCAGTGCTAGTTGGAGCGGGAGTTCCGCAGATACGCAGTATTTT
14	few	TRBD2	TRBV20-1	TRBJ2-7	CSARGTSPYYEQYF	TGCAGTGCCCGAGGGACTAGCCCTTACTACGAGCAGTACTTC
14	many	.	TRBV18	TRBJ2-7	CASSPGGDSYEQYF	TGTGCCAGCTCACCTGGAGGGGACTCCTACGAGCAGTACTTC
13	.	.	TRBV14	TRBJ1-2	CASSFRTDVGYTF	TGTGCCAGCAGCTTTCGGACAGACGTTGGCTACACCTTC
16	.	TRBD1	TRBV20-1	TRBJ1-5	CSASPSGRGQSQPQHF	TGCAGTGCTAGTCCTTCAGGCAGGGGGCAATCTCAGCCCCAGCATTTT
22	few	.	TRBV21-1	TRBJ2-2	CASSKAVKLGLAGVVRTGELFF	TGTGCCAGCAGCAAAGCAGTAAAACTTGGACTAGCGGGAGTCGTGCGCACCGGGGAGCTGTTTTTT
11	.	.	TRBV2	TRBJ2-1	CASWAGHEQFF	TGTGCCAGCTGGGCCGGCCATGAGCAGTTCTTC
19	few	TRBD2	TRBV12-3/TRBV12-4	TRBJ2-2	CASPPKGTSGSLNTGELFF	TGTGCCAGCCCCCCCAAGGGGACTAGCGGGAGTTTGAACACCGGGGAGCTGTTTTTT
16	.	.	TRBV6-2/TRBV6-3	TRBJ2-1	CASSTDLLMSYNEQFF	TGTGCCAGCAGTACAGACCTACTAATGTCCTACAATGAGCAGTTCTTC
13	many	.	TRBV25-1	TRBJ2-7	CASGTRGRYEQYF	TGTGCCAGCGGTACGCGAGGGCGCTACGAGCAGTACTTC